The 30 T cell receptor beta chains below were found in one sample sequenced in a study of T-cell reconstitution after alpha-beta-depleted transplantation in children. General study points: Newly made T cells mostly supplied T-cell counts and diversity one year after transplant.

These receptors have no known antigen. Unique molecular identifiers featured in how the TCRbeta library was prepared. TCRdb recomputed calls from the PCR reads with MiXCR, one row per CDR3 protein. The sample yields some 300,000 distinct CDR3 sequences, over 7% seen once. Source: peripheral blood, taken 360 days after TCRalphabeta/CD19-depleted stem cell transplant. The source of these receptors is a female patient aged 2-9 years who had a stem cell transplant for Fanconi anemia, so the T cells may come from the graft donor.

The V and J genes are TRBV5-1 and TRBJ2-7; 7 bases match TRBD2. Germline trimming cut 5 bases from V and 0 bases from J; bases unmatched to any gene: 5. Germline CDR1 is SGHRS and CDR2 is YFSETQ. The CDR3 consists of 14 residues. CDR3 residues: CASRAGADSYEQYF. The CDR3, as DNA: TGCGCCAGCAGGGCGGGAGCAGACTCCTACGAGCAGTACTTC.

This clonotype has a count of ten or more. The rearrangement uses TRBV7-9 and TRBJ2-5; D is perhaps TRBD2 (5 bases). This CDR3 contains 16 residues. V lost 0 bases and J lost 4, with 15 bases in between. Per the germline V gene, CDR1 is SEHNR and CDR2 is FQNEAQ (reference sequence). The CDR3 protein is CASSLAKSGVGETQYF. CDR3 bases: TGTGCCAGCAGCTTAGCGAAGTCCGGGGTTGGAGAGACCCAGTACTTC.

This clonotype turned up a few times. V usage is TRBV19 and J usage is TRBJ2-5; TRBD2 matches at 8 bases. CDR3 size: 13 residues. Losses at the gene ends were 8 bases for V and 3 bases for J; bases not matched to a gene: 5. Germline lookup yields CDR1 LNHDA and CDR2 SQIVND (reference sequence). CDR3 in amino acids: CASPLSGEETQYF. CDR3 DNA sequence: TGTGCCAGTCCCCTTAGCGGGGAAGAGACCCAGTACTTC.

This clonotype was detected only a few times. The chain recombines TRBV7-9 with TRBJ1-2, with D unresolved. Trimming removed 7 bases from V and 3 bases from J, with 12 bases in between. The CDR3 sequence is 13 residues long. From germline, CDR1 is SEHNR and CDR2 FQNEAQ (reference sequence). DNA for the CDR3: TGTGCCAGCATTCCTCCGGGGTACTATGGCTACACCTTC. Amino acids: CASIPPGYYGYTF.

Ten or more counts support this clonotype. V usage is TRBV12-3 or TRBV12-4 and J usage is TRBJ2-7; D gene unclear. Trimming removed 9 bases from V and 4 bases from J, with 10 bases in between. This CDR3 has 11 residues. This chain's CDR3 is CASGIGYEQYF. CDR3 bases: TGTGCCAGTGGGATCGGTTACGAGCAGTACTTC.

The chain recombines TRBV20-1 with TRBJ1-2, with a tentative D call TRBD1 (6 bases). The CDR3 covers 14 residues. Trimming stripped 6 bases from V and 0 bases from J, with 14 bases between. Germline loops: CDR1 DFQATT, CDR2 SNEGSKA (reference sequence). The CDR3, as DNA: TGCAGTGCCCCCGGGGGCGGGGCTAACTATGGCTACACCTTC. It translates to CSAPGGGANYGYTF.

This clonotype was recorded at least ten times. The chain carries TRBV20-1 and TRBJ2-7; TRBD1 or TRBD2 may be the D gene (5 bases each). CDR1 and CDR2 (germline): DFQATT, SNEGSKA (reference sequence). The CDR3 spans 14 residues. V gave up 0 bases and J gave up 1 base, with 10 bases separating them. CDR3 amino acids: CSARDPGASYEQYF. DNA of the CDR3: TGCAGTGCTAGAGATCCCGGGGCTTCCTACGAGCAGTACTTC.

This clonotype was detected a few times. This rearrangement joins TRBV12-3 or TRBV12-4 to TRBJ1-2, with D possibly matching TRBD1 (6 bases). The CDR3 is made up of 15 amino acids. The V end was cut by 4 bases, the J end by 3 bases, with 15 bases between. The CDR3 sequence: CASSSGTPVYYGYTF. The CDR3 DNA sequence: TGTGCCAGCAGTTCCGGGACACCCGTTTACTATGGCTACACCTTC.

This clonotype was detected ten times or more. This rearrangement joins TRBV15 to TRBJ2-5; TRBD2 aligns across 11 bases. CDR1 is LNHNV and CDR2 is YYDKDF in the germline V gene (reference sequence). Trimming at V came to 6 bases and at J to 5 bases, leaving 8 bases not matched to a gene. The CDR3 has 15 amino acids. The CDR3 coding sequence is TGTGCCACCAGGGTTACTAGCGGGAGATGGGAGACCCAGTACTTC. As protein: CATRVTSGRWETQYF.

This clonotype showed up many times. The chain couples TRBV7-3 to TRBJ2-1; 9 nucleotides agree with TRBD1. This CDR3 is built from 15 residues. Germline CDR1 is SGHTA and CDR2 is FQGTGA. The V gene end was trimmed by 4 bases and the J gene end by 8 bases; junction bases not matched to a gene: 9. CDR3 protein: CASSSGQGGIDEQFF. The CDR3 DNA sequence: TGTGCCAGCAGCTCGGGACAGGGTGGTATTGATGAGCAGTTCTTC.

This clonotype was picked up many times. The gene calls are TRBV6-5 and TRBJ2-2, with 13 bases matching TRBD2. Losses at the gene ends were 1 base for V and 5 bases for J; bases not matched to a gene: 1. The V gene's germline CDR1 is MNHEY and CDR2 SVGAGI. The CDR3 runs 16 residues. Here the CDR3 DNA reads TGTGCCAGCAGTTACTGGACTAGCGGGGGTACCGGGGAGCTGTTTTTT. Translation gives CASSYWTSGGTGELFF.

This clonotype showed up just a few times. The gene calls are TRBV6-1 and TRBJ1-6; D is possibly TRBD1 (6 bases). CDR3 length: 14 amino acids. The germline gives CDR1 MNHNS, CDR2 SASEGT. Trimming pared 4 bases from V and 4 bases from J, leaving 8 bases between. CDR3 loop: CASSVQGYNSPLHF. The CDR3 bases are TGTGCCAGCAGTGTACAGGGATATAATTCACCCCTCCACTTT.

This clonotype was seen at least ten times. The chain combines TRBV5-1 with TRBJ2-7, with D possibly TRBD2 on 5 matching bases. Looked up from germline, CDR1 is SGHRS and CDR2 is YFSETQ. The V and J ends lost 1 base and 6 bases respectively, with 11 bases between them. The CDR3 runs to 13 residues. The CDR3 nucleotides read TGCGCCAGCAGCTTGAACGAGGGCGGCGAGCAGTACTTC. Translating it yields CASSLNEGGEQYF.

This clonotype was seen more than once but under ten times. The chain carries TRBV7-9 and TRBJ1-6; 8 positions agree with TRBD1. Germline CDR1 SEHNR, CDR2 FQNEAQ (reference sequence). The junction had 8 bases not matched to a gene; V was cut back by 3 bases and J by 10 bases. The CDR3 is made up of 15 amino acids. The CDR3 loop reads CASSFRGQGDSPLHF. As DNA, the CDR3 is TGTGCCAGCAGCTTCCGAGGACAGGGAGACTCACCCCTCCACTTT.

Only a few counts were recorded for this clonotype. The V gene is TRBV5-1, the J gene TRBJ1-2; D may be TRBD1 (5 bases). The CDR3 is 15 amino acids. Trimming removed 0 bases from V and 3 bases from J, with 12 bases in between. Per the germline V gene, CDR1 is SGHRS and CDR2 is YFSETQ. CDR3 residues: CASSLEPTDYYGYTF. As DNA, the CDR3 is TGCGCCAGCAGCTTGGAACCGACAGATTACTATGGCTACACCTTC.

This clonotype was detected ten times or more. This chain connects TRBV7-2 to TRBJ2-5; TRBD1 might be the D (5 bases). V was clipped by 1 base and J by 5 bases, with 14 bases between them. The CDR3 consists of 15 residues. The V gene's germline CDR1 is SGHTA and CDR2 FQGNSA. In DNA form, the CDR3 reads TGTGCCAGCAGCTTAGTTTTCTGGGGCGGCGAGACCCAGTACTTC. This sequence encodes CASSLVFWGGETQYF. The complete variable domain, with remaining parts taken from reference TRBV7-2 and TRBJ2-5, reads GAGVSQSPSNKVTEKGKDVELRCDPISGHTALYWYRQSLGQGLEFLIYFQGNSAPDKSGLPSDRFSAERTGGSVSTLTIQRTQQEDSAVYLCASSLVFWGGETQYFGPGTRLLVL.

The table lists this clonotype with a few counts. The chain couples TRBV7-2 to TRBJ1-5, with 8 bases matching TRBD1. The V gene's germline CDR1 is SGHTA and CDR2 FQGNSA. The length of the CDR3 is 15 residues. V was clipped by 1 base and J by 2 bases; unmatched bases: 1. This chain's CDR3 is CASSLVTGGNQPQHF. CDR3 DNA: TGTGCCAGCAGCTTAGTGACAGGGGGCAATCAGCCCCAGCATTTT.

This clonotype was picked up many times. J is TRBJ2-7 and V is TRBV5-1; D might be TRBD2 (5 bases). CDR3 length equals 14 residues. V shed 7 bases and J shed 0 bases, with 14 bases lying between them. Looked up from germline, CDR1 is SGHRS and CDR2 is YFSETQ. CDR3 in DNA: TGCGCCAGCGAGAGGGAGCCCAGCTCCTACGAGCAGTACTTC. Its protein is CASEREPSSYEQYF.

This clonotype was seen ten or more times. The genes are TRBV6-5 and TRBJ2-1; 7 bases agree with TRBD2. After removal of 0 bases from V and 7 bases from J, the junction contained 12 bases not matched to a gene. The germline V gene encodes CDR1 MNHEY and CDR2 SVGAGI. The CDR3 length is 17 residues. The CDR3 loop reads CASSYSITGGRVNEQFF. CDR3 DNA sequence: TGTGCCAGCAGTTACTCGATCACGGGGGGTCGAGTGAATGAGCAGTTCTTC.

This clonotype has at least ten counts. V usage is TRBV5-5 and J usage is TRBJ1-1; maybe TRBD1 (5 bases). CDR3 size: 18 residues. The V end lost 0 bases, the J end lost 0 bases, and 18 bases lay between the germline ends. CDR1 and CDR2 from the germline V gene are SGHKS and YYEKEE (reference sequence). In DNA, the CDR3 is TGTGCCAGCAGCTTGGGTCCTGCTGGAGGGACTTTGAACACTGAAGCTTTCTTT. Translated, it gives CASSLGPAGGTLNTEAFF.

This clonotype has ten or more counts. The chain's CDR3 is CASSFLGQGNTEAFF. The CDR3 DNA follows: TGTGCCAGCAGCTTCCTGGGGCAGGGGAACACTGAAGCTTTCTTT. The chain couples TRBV7-2 to TRBJ1-1; maybe TRBD1 (5 bases). The CDR3 runs to 15 residues. The germline V gene has CDR1 SGHTA and CDR2 FQGNSA. With 3 bases removed from V and 1 base from J, the gap between germline ends came to 12 bases.

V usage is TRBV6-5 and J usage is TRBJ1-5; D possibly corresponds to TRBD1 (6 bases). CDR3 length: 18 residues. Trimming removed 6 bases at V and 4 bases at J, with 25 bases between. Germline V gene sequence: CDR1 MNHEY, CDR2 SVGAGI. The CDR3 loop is CASSLKGQLRNLNQPQHF. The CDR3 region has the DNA TGTGCCAGCAGCTTAAAAGGACAGCTACGTAATTTGAATCAGCCCCAGCATTTT.

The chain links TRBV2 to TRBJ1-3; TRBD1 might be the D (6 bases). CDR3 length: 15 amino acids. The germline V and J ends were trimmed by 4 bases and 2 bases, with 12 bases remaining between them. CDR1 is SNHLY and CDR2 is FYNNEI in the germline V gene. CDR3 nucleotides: TGTGCCAGCAGTGCAGGGGTCCGAACTGGAAACACCATATATTTT. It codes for CASSAGVRTGNTIYF.

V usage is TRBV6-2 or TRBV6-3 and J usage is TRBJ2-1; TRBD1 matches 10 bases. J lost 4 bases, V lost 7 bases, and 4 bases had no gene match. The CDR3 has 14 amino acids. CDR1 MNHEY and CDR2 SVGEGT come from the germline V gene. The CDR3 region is CASIRQGAYNEQFF. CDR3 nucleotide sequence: TGTGCCAGCATAAGACAGGGGGCTTACAATGAGCAGTTCTTC.

The CDR3 bases are TGTGCCAGTAGTCAAGTCGGACAGGGCCTCTACGAGCAGTACTTC. It codes for CASSQVGQGLYEQYF. The rearrangement links TRBV19 to TRBJ2-7, with 8 bases aligning to TRBD1. This CDR3 is 15 amino acids long. After removal of 5 bases from V and 3 bases from J, the junction contained 9 bases not matched to a gene. Per the germline V gene, CDR1 is LNHDA and CDR2 is SQIVND (reference sequence).

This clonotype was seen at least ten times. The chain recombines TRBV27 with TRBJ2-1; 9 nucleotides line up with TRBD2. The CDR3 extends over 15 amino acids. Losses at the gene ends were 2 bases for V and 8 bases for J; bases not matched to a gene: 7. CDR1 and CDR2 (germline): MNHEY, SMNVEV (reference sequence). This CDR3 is CASSLRAGGFHEQFF. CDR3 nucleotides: TGTGCCAGCAGTTTACGAGCGGGAGGCTTCCATGAGCAGTTCTTC.

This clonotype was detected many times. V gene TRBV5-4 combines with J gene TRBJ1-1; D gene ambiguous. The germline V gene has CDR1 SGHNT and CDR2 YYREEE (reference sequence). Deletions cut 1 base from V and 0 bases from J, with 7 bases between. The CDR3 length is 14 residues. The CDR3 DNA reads TGTGCCAGCAGCTTGACAGAGTTGAACACTGAAGCTTTCTTT. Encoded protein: CASSLTELNTEAFF.

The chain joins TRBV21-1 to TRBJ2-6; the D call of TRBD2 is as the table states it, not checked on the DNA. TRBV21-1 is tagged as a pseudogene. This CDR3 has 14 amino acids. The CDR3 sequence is CASSGPPGANVLTF. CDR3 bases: TGTGCCAGCAGCGGGCCTCCTGGGGCCAACGTCCTGACTTTC.

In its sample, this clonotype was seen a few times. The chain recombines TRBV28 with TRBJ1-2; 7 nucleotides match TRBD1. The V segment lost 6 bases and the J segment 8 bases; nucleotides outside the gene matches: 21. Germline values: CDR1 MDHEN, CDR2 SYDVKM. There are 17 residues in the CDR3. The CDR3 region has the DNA TGTGCCAGCAGCCTGATTAGTGGGGGCAGGGGGTTAAAGGGCTACACCTTC. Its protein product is CASSLISGGRGLKGYTF.

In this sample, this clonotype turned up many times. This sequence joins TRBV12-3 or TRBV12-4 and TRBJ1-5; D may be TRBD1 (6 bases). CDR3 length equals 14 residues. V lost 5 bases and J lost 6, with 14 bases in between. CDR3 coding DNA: TGTGCCAGCAGTCCCGGGACAATAGGTCAGCCCCAGCATTTT. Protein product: CASSPGTIGQPQHF.